What follows are 9 T cell receptor beta chains derived from one specimen sequenced in a study of CD8 T cells in Susac syndrome. With random hexamers, reverse transcription was performed on roughly 0.45 to 1 ug of RNA. TCRdb analysed the immunoSEQ multiplex PCR reads with MiXCR anew, one entry per CDR3 protein. The sample lists approximately 200,000 distinct CDR3 sequences, 92% seen once, with 0.1% to 0.15% in the top ten. Sample: CD8+ T cells from PBMCs. The receptors were gathered from a human donor with multiple sclerosis.

For this clonotype: The junction shows a germline mismatch at one end, possibly a read error. The genes are TRBV9 and TRBJ1-3; D gene unclear. Germline assignment: CDR1 SGDLS and CDR2 YYNGEE. The length of the CDR3 is 14 residues. The CDR3 bases are TGTGCCGGCAGCGGAGGTCAGTCTGGAAACACCATATATTTT. It specifies CAGSGGQSGNTIYF. The full variable domain, completed using reference TRBV9 and TRBJ1-3, is DSGVTQTPKHLITATGQRVTLRCSPRSGDLSVYWYQQSLDQGLQFLIQYYNGEERAKGNILERFSAQQFPDLHSELNLSSLELGDSALYFCAGSGGQSGNTIYFGEGSWLTVV.

This clonotype has a single count. The chain has TRBV4-3 and TRBJ2-3; possibly TRBD1 or TRBD2 for D (6 bases each). V was cut by 4 bases and J by 0 bases, with 17 bases left in between. Per germline, CDR1 LGHNA and CDR2 YSLEER. CDR3 length: 17 amino acids. The DNA for the CDR3 is TGCGCCAGCAGCCCGGATGGAGGGGGGCGGAGCACAGATACGCAGTATTTT. Its protein is CASSPDGGGRSTDTQYF.

The chain combines TRBV15 with TRBJ1-1; no clear D gene. CDR3 length: 13 residues. V shed 5 bases and J shed 2 bases, with 9 bases lying between them. The V gene's germline CDR1 is LNHNV and CDR2 YYDKDF (reference sequence). The CDR3 protein is CATSGYYNTEAFF. CDR3 bases: TGTGCCACCAGCGGATATTATAACACTGAAGCTTTCTTT.

The genes are TRBV6-4 and TRBJ2-1; D not certain. This CDR3 comprises 13 residues. With 3 bases removed from V and 0 bases from J, the gap between germline ends came to 3 bases. Germline V gene lookup returns CDR1 MRHNA and CDR2 SNTAGT. The CDR3, as DNA: TGTGCCAGCAGTGATTCCTCCTACAATGAGCAGTTCTTC. The encoded protein is CASSDSSYNEQFF.

The chain links TRBV6-6 to TRBJ2-7; TRBD2 matches 7 bases. The germline CDR1 and CDR2 sequences are MNHNY and SVGAGI (reference sequence). This CDR3 contains 15 residues. J was trimmed by 2 bases and V by 3 bases; bases with no gene match: 7. CDR3 sequence: CASSYLSGAPYEQYF. DNA of the CDR3: TGTGCCAGCAGTTATTTGAGCGGGGCACCCTACGAGCAGTACTTC.

V gene TRBV7-2 combines with J gene TRBJ2-7; TRBD2 aligns across 9 bases. The CDR3 length is 18 residues. In germline, CDR1 is SGHTA, CDR2 FQGNSA. The ends lost 4 bases at V and 2 bases at J; junction bases unmatched: 15. The CDR3 spells CASSSLGLAGRITYEQYF. The CDR3 region has the DNA TGTGCCAGCAGCTCTCTGGGGCTAGCGGGAAGAATAACCTACGAGCAGTACTTC. Variable domain in full (rest from reference TRBV7-2 and TRBJ2-7): GAGVSQSPSNKVTEKGKDVELRCDPISGHTALYWYRQSLGQGLEFLIYFQGNSAPDKSGLPSDRFSAERTGGSVSTLTIQRTQQEDSAVYLCASSSLGLAGRITYEQYFGPGTRLTVT.

This sequence joins TRBV7-8 and TRBJ1-5; D gene ambiguous. Germline values: CDR1 SGHVS, CDR2 FQNEAQ. The V end was cut by 5 bases, the J end by 0 bases, with 11 bases between. The CDR3 has 15 residues. The CDR3 loop is CASSEQIYSNQPQHF. The CDR3 DNA follows: TGTGCCAGCAGCGAACAGATTTATAGCAATCAGCCCCAGCATTTT.

The chain joins TRBV9 to TRBJ2-1, with a weak D call TRBD2 (7 bases). The CDR3 extends over 15 amino acids. With 4 bases removed from V and 5 bases from J, the gap between germline ends came to 16 bases. The germline V gene has CDR1 SGDLS and CDR2 YYNGEE. The CDR3 DNA follows: TGTGCCAGCAGCTTAGGGGGGGTCGGGAACAATGAGCAGTTCTTC. Translating gives CASSLGGVGNNEQFF.

The chain joins TRBV7-9 to TRBJ2-7; D remains unclear. The CDR3 totals 11 residues. Trimming took 5 bases from V and 2 from J, leaving 4 bases between them. Germline CDR1 SEHNR, CDR2 FQNEAQ (reference sequence). The CDR3 region has the DNA TGTGCCAGCAGCGCAACCTACGAGCAGTACTTC. It is translated as CASSATYEQYF.